The source of this T cell receptor (beta chain) is a study of control samples from healthy donors and cancer patients. Using immunoSEQ multiplex PCR, the repertoire was profiled, and TCRdb retains in-frame clones only, with some absent. This sample yields 60,000 to 75,000 clones, of which approximately 85% are seen a single time; 4.5% to 6% belongs to the top ten. V was shortened by 0 bases and J by 6 bases, with 10 bases between the two germline ends. In germline, CDR1 is SGHRS, CDR2 YFSETQ. The CDR3 has 14 amino acids. The sequenced sample consisted of blood. The source is a middle-aged man in good health. V is TRBV5-1 and J is TRBJ2-1; D tentatively fits TRBD1 or TRBD2 (5 bases each). The CDR3 spells CASSLAWGSNEQFF. Written as DNA, the CDR3 is TGCGCCAGCAGCTTGGCTTGGGGGTCCAATGAGCAGTTCTTC.